These 9 T cell receptor beta chains came from one sample sequenced in a study of blood T cell repertoires in COVID-19. Sequenced by immunoSEQ multiplex PCR; TCRdb stores in-frame clones only, minus some. The sample records around 150,000 clones, around 80% being singletons. The sequenced sample consisted of peripheral blood. Receptors were obtained from a man aged 55 to 70 who had recovered from COVID-19.

The rearrangement uses TRBV6-2 or TRBV6-3 and TRBJ2-3; 9 positions match TRBD1. V trimming: 4 bases; J trimming: 11 bases; junction bases outside the gene matches: 7. This CDR3 is built from 13 residues. Germline V gene sequence: CDR1 MNHEY, CDR2 SVGEGT. CDR3 DNA sequence: TGTGCCAGCAGTTCCGGGACAGGGTCAAAGCAGTATTTT. As protein: CASSSGTGSKQYF.

For this clone: Different DNA sequences within this sample yield the same CDR3. The chain employs TRBV19 and TRBJ2-7; D gene uncertain. Germline V gene lookup returns CDR1 LNHDA and CDR2 SQIVND (reference sequence). The CDR3 is 11 amino acids. V shed 6 bases and J shed 1 base, with 4 bases lying between them. CDR3 bases: TGTGCCAGTAGCTTTTCCTACGAGCAGTACTTC. Protein product: CASSFSYEQYF.

The CDR3 is CASSLERGSQPQHF. In nucleotides, the CDR3 is TGTGCCAGCAGCTTGGAAAGAGGGTCGCAGCCCCAGCATTTT. The chain couples TRBV5-8 to TRBJ1-5; D unclear. The germline V gene encodes CDR1 SGHTS and CDR2 YDEGEE. V was trimmed by 0 bases and J by 7 bases, leaving 11 bases between them. This CDR3 contains 14 residues. Supplemented by reference TRBV5-8 and TRBJ1-5, the full variable domain reads EAGVTQSPTHLIKTRGQQATLRCSPISGHTSVYWYQQALGLGLQFLLWYDEGEERNRGNFPPRFSGRQFPNYSSELNVNALELEDSALYLCASSLERGSQPQHFGDGTRLSIL.

This clone has just a few counts. DNA of the CDR3: TGTGCCACCCGCCCGGGGGCTAGCAATCAGCCCCAGCATTTT. Amino acids: CATRPGASNQPQHF. The gene calls are TRBV6-2 or TRBV6-3 and TRBJ1-5; maybe TRBD1 (6 bases). The CDR3 has 14 residues. Trimming pared 10 bases from V and 0 bases from J, leaving 13 bases between. CDR1 and CDR2 (germline): MNHEY, SVGEGT.

The genes are TRBV28 and TRBJ1-5, with 7 bases aligning to TRBD1. This CDR3 region has 18 residues. The J segment lost 3 bases and the V segment lost 3 bases, leaving 14 bases of the junction unmatched. The germline V gene has CDR1 MDHEN and CDR2 SYDVKM. CDR3 coding DNA: TGTGCCAGCAGTTTCACCTTCGTGAGGACAGGAGACAATCAGCCCCAGCATTTT. It encodes CASSFTFVRTGDNQPQHF.

The chain has TRBV3-1 (or the pseudogene TRBV3-2) and TRBJ1-5; D not certain. Germline V gives CDR1 LGHDT, CDR2 YNNKEL (reference sequence). The CDR3 length is 13 residues. V lost 0 bases, J lost 4 bases, and 4 bases lay in between. The CDR3 DNA reads TGTGCCAGCAGCCAAGACGTTAATCAGCCCCAGCATTTT. Its translation: CASSQDVNQPQHF.

The chain couples TRBV28 to TRBJ2-2; unclear D gene. Trimming took 8 bases from V and 9 from J, leaving 7 bases between them. This CDR3 has 10 amino acids. Germline CDR1 reads MDHEN; CDR2 reads SYDVKM. The CDR3 sequence: CASLKRELFF. CDR3 DNA: TGTGCCAGCCTAAAGCGGGAGCTGTTTTTT.

This clone was recorded only once. The J gene is TRBJ2-3, the V gene TRBV24-1, with 7 positions matching TRBD1. Per germline, CDR1 KGHDR and CDR2 SFDVKD. V gave up 12 bases and J gave up 0 bases; unmatched junction bases: 8. This CDR3 comprises 14 residues. The CDR3 here is CAVQGQPSTDTQYF. Written as DNA, the CDR3 is TGTGCCGTCCAGGGACAGCCTAGCACAGATACGCAGTATTTT.

The chain joins TRBV20-1 to TRBJ1-6; D is unclear. V was trimmed by 7 bases and J by 5 bases, leaving 6 bases between them. Germline CDR1 and CDR2: DFQATT and SNEGSKA (reference sequence). The CDR3 has 11 residues. CDR3 nucleotides: TGCAGTGGAGGTGATAATTCACCCCTCCACTTT. Translated: CSGGDNSPLHF.